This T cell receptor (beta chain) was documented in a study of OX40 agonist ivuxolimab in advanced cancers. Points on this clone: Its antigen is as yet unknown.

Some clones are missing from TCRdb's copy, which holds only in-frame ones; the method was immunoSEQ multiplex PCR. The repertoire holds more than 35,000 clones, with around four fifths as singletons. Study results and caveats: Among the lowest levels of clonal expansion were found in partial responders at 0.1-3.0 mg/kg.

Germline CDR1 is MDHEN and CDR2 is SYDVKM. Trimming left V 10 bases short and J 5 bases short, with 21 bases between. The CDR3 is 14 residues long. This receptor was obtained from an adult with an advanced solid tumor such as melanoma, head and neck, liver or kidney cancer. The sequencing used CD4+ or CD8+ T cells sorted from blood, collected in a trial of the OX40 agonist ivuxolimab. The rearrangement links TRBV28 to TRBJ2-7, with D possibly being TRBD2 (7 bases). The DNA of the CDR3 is TGTGCCACCGAGGCGGGGGCAGGGGCCCACGAGCAGTACTTC. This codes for CATEAGAGAHEQYF.